The clone carrying this TCR beta chain has more than one count but fewer than ten. As yet, its antigen is unknown. This sample was taken from a study of regulatory T cells in long-lasting Graves disease. Arm-PCR with iRepertoire HTBI primers amplified the CDR3 regions for these TCR beta libraries. As processed by the authors: Detected in the samples were over 55 TRBV and 14 to 15 TRBJ segments. Via MiXCR, TCRdb re-called the multiplex PCR reads, giving one row per CDR3 protein. TCRdb's processing, not the authors' own work, is the source of the V and J calls. The sample shows around 450,000 distinct CDR3 sequences, over 12% of them seen only once. Time point in this sample: newly diagnosed GD, antithyroid drugs for less than 3 months. Construction of the TCR library relied on RNA isolated from PBMCs. Study-wide results and caveats: Favored gene segments in persistent disease were TRBV28, TRBJ1-2 and TRBJ2-5.

This CDR3 comprises 16 residues. Germline V gene data show CDR1 as LGHNA and CDR2 as YSLEER. The germline V and J ends were trimmed by 1 base and 5 bases, with 18 bases remaining between them. This sample also belongs to another study, concerning T cells in Graves' hyperthyroidism and ophthalmopathy. That work states: HTBI primers were the set used in a first-round RT-PCR of the TCR CDR3. Blood also showed most of the thyroid clonotypes that were expanded above 0.001.

This TCR was sampled from a woman aged 40 to 49 with Graves disease. The chain uses TRBV4-3 and TRBJ2-7; D perhaps matches TRBD2 (6 bases). Sequencing used peripheral blood mononuclear cells (PBMCs), obtained at new diagnosis, from a patient treated with antithyroid drugs. The CDR3 loop reads CASSQAAGPRGDEQYF. CDR3 sequence (DNA): TGCGCCAGCAGCCAAGCGGCGGGACCCCGAGGGGACGAGCAGTACTTC.